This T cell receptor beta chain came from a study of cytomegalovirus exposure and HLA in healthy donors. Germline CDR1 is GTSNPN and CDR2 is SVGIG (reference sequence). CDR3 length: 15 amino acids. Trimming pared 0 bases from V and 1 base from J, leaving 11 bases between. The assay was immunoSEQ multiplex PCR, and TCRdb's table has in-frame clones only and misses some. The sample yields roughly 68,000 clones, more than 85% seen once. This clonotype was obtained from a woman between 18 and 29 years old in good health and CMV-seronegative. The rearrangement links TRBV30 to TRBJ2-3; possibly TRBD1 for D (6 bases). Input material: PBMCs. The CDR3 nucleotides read TGTGCCTGGAGTGTGGGGTCAGGGGGCACAGATACGCAGTATTTT. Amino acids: CAWSVGSGGTDTQYF.